The clone carrying this T cell receptor (beta chain) was detected many times. The CDR3 has 16 amino acids. Germline V gene lookup returns CDR1 LNHNV and CDR2 YYDKDF (reference sequence). Trimming removed 0 bases at V and 0 bases at J, with 11 bases between. These data come from a study of T cells in Graves' hyperthyroidism and ophthalmopathy. There were TCR beta CDR3 regions amplified from RNA transcripts. Carried out on the TCR CDR3, a first-round RT-PCR used the HTBI primer set. One entry per CDR3 protein, called by TCRdb with MiXCR from the multiplex PCR reads. The repertoire holds approximately 640,000 distinct CDR3 sequences, with about 16% as singletons.

The chain couples TRBV15 to TRBJ1-2; D is ambiguous. This clonotype was sampled from a woman under 40 with Graves' hyperthyroidism. Sequenced input: blood. Written as DNA, the CDR3 is TGTGCCACCAGCAGAGATTTAACAGTTTCTAACTATGGCTACACCTTC. As protein: CATSRDLTVSNYGYTF. Supplemented by reference TRBV15 and TRBJ1-2, the full variable domain reads DAMVIQNPRYQVTQFGKPVTLSCSQTLNHNVMYWYQQKSSQAPKLLFHYYDKDFNNEADTPDNFQSRRPNTSFCFLDIRSPGLGDTAMYLCATSRDLTVSNYGYTFGSGTRLTVV.